Given below is one T cell receptor (beta chain) in context. Its antigen is still unknown. Germline V gene lookup returns CDR1 SGHRS and CDR2 YFSETQ. V lost 1 base to trimming and J lost 7 bases; unmatched junction nucleotides: 7. This CDR3 spans 16 amino acids. The record originates from a study of untreated major depressive disorder. Study-wide results and caveats: Compared with controls, depressed patients showed more TRBV05-01 (Vbeta 5.1) usage in CD4+ T cells. Sequencing showed nonsignificant TRBV25-01 and TRBV02-01 differences matching flow cytometry. Generalizability is limited by the comparatively small study sample.

Method: immunoSEQ multiplex PCR; TCRdb's copy keeps in-frame clones and lacks some. The sample includes approximately 15,000 clones, about 90% of them seen just once. Depression in patients ranged from moderate to severe. Enrichment usually gave about 95% pure CD4+ T cells. The gene calls are TRBV5-1 and TRBJ1-6; 8 nucleotides agree with TRBD1. The sequencing sample was made of CD4+ T cells from PBMCs. This receptor was identified in a young man with major depressive disorder. The CDR3 nucleotides are TGCGCCAGCAGCTTGCAATCGGACAGGGACAATTCACCCCTCCACTTT. Encoded protein: CASSLQSDRDNSPLHF.